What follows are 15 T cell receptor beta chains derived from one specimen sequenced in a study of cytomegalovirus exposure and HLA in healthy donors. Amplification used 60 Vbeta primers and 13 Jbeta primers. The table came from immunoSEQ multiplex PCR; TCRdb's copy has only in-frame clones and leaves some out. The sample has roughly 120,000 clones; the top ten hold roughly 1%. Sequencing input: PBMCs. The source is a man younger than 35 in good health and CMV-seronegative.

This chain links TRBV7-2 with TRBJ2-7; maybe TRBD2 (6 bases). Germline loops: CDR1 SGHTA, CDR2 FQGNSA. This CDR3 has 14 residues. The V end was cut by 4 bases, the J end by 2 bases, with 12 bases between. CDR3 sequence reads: CASSSREPAYEQYF. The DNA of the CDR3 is TGTGCCAGCAGCTCACGGGAGCCCGCCTACGAGCAGTACTTC.

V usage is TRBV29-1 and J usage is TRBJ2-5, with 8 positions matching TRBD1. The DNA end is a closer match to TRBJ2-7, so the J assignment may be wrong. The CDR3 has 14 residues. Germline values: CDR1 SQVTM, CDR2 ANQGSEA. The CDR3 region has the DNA TGCAGCGTTCGGCAAACAGGGGGAAGCGACGAGCAGTACTTC. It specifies CSVRQTGGSDEQYF.

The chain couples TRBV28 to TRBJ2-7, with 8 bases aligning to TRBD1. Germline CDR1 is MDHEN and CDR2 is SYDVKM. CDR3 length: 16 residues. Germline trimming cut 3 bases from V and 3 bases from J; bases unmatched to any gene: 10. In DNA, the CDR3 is TGTGCCAGCAGTTTCTTAGGACAGGGAGGATTCTACGAGCAGTACTTC. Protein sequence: CASSFLGQGGFYEQYF.

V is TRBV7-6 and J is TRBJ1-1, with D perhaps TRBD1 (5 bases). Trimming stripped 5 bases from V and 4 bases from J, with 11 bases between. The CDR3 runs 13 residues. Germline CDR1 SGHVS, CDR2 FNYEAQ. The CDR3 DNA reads TGTGCCAGCAGCCCCGGGCAGGGCACTGAAGCTTTCTTT. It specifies CASSPGQGTEAFF.

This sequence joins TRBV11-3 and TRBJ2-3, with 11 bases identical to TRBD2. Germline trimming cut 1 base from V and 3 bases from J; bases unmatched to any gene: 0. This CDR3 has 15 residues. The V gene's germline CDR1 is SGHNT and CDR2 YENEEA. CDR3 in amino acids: CASSLGTSGTDTQYF. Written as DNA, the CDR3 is TGTGCCAGCAGCTTAGGGACTAGCGGGACAGATACGCAGTATTTT. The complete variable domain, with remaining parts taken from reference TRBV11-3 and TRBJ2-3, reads EAGVVQSPRYKIIEKKQPVAFWCNPISGHNTLYWYLQNLGQGPELLIRYENEEAVDDSQLPKDRFSAERLKGVDSTLKIQPAELGDSAVYLCASSLGTSGTDTQYFGPGTRLTVL.

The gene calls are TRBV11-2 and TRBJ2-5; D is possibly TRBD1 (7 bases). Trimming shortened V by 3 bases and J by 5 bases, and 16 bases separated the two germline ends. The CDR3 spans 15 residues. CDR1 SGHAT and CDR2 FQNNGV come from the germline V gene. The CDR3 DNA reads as TGTGCCAGCAGCTTTGCATCAGGGGGGTTTGAGACCCAGTACTTC. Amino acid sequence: CASSFASGGFETQYF. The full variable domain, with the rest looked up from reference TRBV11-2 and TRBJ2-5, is EAGVAQSPRYKIIEKRQSVAFWCNPISGHATLYWYQQILGQGPKLLIQFQNNGVVDDSQLPKDRFSAERLKGVDSTLKIQPAKLEDSAVYLCASSFASGGFETQYFGPGTRLLVL.

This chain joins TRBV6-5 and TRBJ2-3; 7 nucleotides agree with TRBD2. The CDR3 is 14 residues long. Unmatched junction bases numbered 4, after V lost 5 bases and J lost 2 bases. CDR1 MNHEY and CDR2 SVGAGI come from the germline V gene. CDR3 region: CASSIGDYTDTQYF. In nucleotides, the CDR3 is TGTGCCAGCAGTATCGGGGACTACACAGATACGCAGTATTTT.

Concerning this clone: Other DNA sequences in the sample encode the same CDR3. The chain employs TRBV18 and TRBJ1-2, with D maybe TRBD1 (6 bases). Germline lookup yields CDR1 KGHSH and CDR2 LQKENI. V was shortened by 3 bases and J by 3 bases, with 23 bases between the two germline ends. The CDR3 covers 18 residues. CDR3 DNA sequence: TGTGCCAGCTCACCTCCTTCGGGAGGTGGGACACTTTACTATGGCTACACCTTC. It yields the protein CASSPPSGGGTLYYGYTF.

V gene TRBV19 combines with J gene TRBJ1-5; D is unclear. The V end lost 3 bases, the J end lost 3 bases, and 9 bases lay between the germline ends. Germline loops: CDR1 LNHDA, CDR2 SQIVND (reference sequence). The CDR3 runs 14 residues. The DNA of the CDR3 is TGTGCCAGTAGTATTATTAGCAACAATCAGCCCCAGCATTTT. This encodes CASSIISNNQPQHF.

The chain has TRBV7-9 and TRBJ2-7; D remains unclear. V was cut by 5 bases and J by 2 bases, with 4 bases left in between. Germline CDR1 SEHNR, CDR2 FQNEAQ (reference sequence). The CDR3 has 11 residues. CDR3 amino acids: CASSTPYEQYF. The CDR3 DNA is TGTGCCAGCAGCACACCCTACGAGCAGTACTTC.

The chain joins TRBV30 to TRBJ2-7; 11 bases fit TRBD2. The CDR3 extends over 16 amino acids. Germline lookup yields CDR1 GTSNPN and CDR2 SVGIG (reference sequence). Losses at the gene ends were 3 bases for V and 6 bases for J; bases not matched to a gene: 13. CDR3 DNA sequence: TGTGCCTGGAGGCCCCAGCTTAGCGGGAGGGCCTCCGAGCAGTACTTC. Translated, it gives CAWRPQLSGRASEQYF.

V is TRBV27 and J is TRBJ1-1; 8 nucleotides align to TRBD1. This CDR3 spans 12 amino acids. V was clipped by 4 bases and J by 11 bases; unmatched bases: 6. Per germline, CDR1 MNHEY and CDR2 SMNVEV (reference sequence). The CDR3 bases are TGTGCCAGCAGTTACCGGACAGGGATGGCTTTCTTT. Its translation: CASSYRTGMAFF.

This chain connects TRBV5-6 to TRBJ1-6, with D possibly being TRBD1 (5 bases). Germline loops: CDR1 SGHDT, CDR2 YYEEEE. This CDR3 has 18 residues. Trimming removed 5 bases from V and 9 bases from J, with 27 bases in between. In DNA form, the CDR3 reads TGTGCCAGCAGGTCGGGAGTCATCGGGACCGAGGGAGGTTCACCCCTCCACTTT. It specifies CASRSGVIGTEGGSPLHF.

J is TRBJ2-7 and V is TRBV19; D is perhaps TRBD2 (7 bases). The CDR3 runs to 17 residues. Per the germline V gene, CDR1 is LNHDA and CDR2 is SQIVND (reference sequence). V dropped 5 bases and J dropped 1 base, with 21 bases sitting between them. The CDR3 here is CASSPDGGGGLSYEQYF. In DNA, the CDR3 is TGTGCCAGTAGTCCCGATGGAGGGGGGGGGCTTTCCTACGAGCAGTACTTC.

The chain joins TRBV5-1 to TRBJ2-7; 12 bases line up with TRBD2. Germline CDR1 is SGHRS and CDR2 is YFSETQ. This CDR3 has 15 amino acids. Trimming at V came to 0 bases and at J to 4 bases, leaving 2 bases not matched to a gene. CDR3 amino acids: CASSLVLAGGYEQYF. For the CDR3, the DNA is TGCGCCAGCAGCTTGGTGCTAGCGGGAGGGTACGAGCAGTACTTC.